This TCR beta chain stems from a study of graft-versus-host responses after intestinal transplantation. The study, taken as a whole, reports: GvH clones were found in recipient marrow; some appeared first in ileum or blood.

To note about this clone: What it recognizes is unknown. Mismatch with germline at one junction end may stem from a read error.

The CDR3 loop spans 12 amino acids. In germline, CDR1 is SGHVS, CDR2 FNYEAQ. Assay used: immunoSEQ multiplex PCR; TCRdb lists only in-frame clones, some missing. In the table there are over 80,000 clones, 85% to 95% of which are singletons. The chain employs TRBV7-6 and TRBJ1-1, with a possible D match to TRBD1 (5 bases). Material: unstimulated CD8+ T cells sorted from spleen or lymph node cells, obtained before transplant. This TCR came from a human donor who was the organ donor for an intestinal transplant. This CDR3 reads CASSQLGQGRIF. The CDR3 region has the DNA TGTGCCAGCAGCCAACTTGGGCAGGGAAGGATCTTT.